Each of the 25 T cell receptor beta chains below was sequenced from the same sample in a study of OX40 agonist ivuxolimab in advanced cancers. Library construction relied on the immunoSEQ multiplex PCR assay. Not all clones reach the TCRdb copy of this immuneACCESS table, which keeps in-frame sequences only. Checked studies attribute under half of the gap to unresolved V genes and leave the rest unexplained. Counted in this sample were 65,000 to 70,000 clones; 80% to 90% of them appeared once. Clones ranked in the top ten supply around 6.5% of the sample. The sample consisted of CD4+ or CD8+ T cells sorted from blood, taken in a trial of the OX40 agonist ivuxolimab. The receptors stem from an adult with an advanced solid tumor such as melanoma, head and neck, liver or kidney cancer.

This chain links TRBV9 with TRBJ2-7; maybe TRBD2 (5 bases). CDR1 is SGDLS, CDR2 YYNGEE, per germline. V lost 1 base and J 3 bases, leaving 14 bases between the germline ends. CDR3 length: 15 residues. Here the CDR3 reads CASSVRGGPIYEQYF. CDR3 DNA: TGTGCCAGCAGCGTAAGAGGAGGCCCCATCTACGAGCAGTACTTC.

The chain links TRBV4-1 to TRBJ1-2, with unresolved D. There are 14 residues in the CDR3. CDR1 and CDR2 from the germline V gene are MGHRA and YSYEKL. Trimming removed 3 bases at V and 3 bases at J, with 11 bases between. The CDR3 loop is CASSQETRHYGYTF. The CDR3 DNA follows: TGCGCCAGCAGCCAGGAGACTCGCCACTATGGCTACACCTTC.

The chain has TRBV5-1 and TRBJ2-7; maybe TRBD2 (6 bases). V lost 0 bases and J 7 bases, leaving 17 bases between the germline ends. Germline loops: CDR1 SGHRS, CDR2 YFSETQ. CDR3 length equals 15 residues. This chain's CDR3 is CASSLVGPGGEEQYF. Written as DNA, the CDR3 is TGCGCCAGCAGCTTGGTCGGCCCCGGAGGGGAAGAGCAGTACTTC.

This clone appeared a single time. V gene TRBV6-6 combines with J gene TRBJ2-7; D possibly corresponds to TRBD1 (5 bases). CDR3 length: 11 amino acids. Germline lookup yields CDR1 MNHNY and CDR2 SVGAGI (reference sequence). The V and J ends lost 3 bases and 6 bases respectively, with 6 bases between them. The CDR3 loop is CASSYTGEQYF. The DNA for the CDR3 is TGTGCCAGCAGTTATACAGGCGAGCAGTACTTC.

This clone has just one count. The CDR3 DNA is TGTGCCAGCAGCGTAGGATGGGATGAGCAGTTCTTC. Residues: CASSVGWDEQFF. The gene calls are TRBV9 and TRBJ2-1; D remains unclear. V lost 0 bases and J lost 8, with 6 bases in between. The CDR3 runs to 12 residues. Germline-derived CDR1 and CDR2 are SGDLS and YYNGEE.

CDR3 in DNA: TGTGCCACCCAAACCAGTAGTTCACAAGAGACCCAGTACTTC. It encodes CATQTSSSQETQYF. The chain recombines TRBV7-9 with TRBJ2-5; no definite D call. V was clipped by 10 bases and J by 2 bases, with 17 bases between them. The CDR3 totals 14 residues. In germline, CDR1 is SEHNR, CDR2 FQNEAQ (reference sequence).

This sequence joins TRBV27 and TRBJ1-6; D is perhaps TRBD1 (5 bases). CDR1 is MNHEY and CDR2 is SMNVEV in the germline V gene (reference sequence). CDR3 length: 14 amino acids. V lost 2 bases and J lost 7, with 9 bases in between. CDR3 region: CASSLQGQNSPLHF. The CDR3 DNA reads TGTGCCAGCAGTTTACAGGGCCAGAATTCACCCCTCCACTTT.

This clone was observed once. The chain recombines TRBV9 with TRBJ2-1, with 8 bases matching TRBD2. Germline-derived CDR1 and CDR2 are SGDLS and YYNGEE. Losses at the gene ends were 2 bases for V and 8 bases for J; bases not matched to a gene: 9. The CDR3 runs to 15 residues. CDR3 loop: CASSVLSGTRDEQFF. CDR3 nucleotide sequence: TGTGCCAGCAGCGTTTTGTCCGGGACTAGAGATGAGCAGTTCTTC.

The CDR3 sequence: CASSLGRGEQYF. DNA for the CDR3: TGTGCCAGCAGTTTAGGCCGCGGGGAGCAGTACTTC. The V gene is TRBV28, the J gene TRBJ2-7; D perhaps matches TRBD2 (5 bases). V lost 2 bases, J lost 7 bases, and 9 bases lay in between. The CDR3 length is 12 residues. Per the germline V gene, CDR1 is MDHEN and CDR2 is SYDVKM.

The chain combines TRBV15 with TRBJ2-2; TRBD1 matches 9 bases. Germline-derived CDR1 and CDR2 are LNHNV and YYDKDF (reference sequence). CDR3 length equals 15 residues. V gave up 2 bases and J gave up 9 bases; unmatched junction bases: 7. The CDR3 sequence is CATSRTRDRVRELFF. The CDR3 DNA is TGTGCCACCAGCAGAACCCGGGACAGGGTTCGGGAGCTGTTTTTT.

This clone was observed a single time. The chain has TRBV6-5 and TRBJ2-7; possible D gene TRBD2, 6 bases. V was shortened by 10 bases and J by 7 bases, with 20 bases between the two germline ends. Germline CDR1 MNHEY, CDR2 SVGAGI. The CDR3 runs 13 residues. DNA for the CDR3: TGTGCCACCTCTAAAGAGGGACTTGGGGAGCAGTACTTC. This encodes CATSKEGLGEQYF.

The CDR3 DNA reads TGTGCCAGCAGCCCCGGACTAGCGGGAGGGGCACCGGGGGAGACCCAGTACTTC. This codes for CASSPGLAGGAPGETQYF. The chain couples TRBV5-4 to TRBJ2-5; 15 bases map to TRBD2. The CDR3 covers 18 residues. The ends lost 4 bases at V and 5 bases at J; junction bases unmatched: 12. Germline CDR1 is SGHNT and CDR2 is YYREEE (reference sequence).

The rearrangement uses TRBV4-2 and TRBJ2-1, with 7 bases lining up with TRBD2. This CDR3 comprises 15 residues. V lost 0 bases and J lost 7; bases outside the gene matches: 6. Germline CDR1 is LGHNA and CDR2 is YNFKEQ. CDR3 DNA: TGTGCCAGCAGCCAAGAAGGCAGGGAGGGAAATGAGCAGTTCTTC. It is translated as CASSQEGREGNEQFF.

The CDR3 DNA reads TGTGCCAGTAGTATGGGTAGGGAGCTGTTTTTT. It codes for CASSMGRELFF. The V gene is TRBV19, the J gene TRBJ2-2; D remains unclear. Trimming shortened V by 3 bases and J by 9 bases, and 5 bases separated the two germline ends. The CDR3 extends over 11 amino acids. Germline lookup yields CDR1 LNHDA and CDR2 SQIVND (reference sequence).

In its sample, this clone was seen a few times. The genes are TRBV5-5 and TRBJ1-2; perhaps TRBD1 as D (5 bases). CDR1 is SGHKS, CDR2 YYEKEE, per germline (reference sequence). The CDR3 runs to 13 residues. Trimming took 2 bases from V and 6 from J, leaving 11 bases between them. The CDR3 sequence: CASSLGHVDGYTF. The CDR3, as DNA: TGTGCCAGCAGCTTAGGACACGTGGATGGCTACACCTTC.

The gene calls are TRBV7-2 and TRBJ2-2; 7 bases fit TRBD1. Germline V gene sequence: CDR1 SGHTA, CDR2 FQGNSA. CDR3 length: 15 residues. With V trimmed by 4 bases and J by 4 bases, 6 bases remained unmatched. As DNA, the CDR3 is TGTGCCAGCAGCTCTCGACAGGGAACCACCGGGGAGCTGTTTTTT. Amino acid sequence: CASSSRQGTTGELFF. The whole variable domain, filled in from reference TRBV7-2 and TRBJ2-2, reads GAGVSQSPSNKVTEKGKDVELRCDPISGHTALYWYRQSLGQGLEFLIYFQGNSAPDKSGLPSDRFSAERTGGSVSTLTIQRTQQEDSAVYLCASSSRQGTTGELFFGEGSRLTVL.

The CDR3 DNA reads TGTGCTAGTGGTTTGATCGGAAGCTCCTACAATGAGCAGTTCTTC. This gives the protein CASGLIGSSYNEQFF. The chain has TRBV12-5 and TRBJ2-1; D gene unclear. V was shortened by 2 bases and J by 0 bases, with 8 bases between the two germline ends. The CDR3 consists of 15 residues. Germline lookup yields CDR1 LGHNT and CDR2 FRNRAP.

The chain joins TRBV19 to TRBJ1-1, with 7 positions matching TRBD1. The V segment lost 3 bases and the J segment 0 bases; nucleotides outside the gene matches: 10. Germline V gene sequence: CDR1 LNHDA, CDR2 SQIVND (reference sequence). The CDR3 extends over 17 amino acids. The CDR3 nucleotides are TGTGCCAGTAGTATTGACGGGACAGTAGAATTGAACACTGAAGCTTTCTTT. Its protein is CASSIDGTVELNTEAFF.

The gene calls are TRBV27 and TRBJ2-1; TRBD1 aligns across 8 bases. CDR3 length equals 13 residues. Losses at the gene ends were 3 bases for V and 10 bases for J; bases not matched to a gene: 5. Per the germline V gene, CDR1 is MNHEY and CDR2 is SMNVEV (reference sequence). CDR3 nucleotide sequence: TGTGCCAGCAGTTTCTGGACAGGGCAGGAGCAGTTCTTC. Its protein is CASSFWTGQEQFF.

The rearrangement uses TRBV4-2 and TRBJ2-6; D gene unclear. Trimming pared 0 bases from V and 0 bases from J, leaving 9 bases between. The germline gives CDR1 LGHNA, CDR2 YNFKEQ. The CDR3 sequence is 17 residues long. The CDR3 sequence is CASSQDLWNSGANVLTF. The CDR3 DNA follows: TGTGCCAGCAGCCAAGATCTTTGGAACTCTGGGGCCAACGTCCTGACTTTC.

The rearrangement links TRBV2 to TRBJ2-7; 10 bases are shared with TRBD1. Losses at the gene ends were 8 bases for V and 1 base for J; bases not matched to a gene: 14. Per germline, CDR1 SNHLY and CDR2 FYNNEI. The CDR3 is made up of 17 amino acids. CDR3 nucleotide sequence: TGTGCCAGCGGAAACAGTAGGGACAGGGGACATTCCTACGAGCAGTACTTC. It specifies CASGNSRDRGHSYEQYF. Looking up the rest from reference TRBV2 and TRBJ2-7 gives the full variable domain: EPEVTQTPSHQVTQMGQEVILRCVPISNHLYFYWYRQILGQKVEFLVSFYNNEISEKSEIFDDQFSVERPDGSNFTLKIRSTKLEDSAMYFCASGNSRDRGHSYEQYFGPGTRLTVT.

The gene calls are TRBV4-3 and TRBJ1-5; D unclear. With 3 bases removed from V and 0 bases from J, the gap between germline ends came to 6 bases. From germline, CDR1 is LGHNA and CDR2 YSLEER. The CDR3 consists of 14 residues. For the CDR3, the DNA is TGCGCCAGCAGCCAGGTATATAGCAATCAGCCCCAGCATTTT. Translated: CASSQVYSNQPQHF.

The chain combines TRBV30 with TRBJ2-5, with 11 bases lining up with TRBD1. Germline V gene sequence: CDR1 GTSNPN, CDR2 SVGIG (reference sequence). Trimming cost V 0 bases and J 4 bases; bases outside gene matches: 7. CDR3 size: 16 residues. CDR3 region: CAWSVGQGVRPETQYF. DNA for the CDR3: TGTGCCTGGAGTGTGGGACAGGGGGTGAGGCCAGAGACCCAGTACTTC.

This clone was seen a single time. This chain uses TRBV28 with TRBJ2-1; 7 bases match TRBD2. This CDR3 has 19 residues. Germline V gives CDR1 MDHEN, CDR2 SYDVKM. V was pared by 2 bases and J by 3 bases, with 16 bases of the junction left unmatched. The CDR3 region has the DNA TGTGCCAGCAGTTTAGAGGAGGGGATCGGGCTAGCGGACTACAATGAGCAGTTCTTC. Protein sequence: CASSLEEGIGLADYNEQFF.

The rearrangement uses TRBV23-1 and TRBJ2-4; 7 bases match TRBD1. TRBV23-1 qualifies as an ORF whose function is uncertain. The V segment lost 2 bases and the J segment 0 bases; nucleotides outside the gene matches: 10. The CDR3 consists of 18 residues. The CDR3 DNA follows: TGCGCCAGCAGTCAAAGGACAGGTTTCACCGTAGCCAAAAACATTCAGTACTTC. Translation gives CASSQRTGFTVAKNIQYF.